Given below is one T cell receptor (beta chain) in context. Its antigen remains unknown. This CDR3 has 15 amino acids. V dropped 6 bases and J dropped 10 bases, with 19 bases sitting between them. From germline, CDR1 is MRHNA and CDR2 SNTAGT. The protocol was immunoSEQ multiplex PCR, while the TCRdb copy is restricted to in-frame clones and leaves out a portion. The table shows under 150,000 clones, with around 86% occurring only once. This specimen belongs to a study of cytomegalovirus exposure and HLA in healthy donors. Overall study: Both the 120 validation repertoires and the roughly 700 first-cohort repertoires used the same platform, as reported by a later analysis. Study-level results: The classifier, whose performance was assessed in both the original and validation cohorts, reportedly diagnosed cytomegalovirus status with high specificity and sensitivity. Rare sequences made up most TCRs, while some public TCRs were found in many donors. The study labeled fewer than 200 TCR beta chains cytomegalovirus-associated.

Sequencing was carried out using PBMCs. This chain links TRBV6-4 with TRBJ1-6, with TRBD1 as a possible D gene (6 bases). This receptor was identified in a man between 18 and 35 years old in good health and CMV-seropositive. The CDR3 sequence is CASRETQGSSSPLHF. The CDR3 nucleotides are TGTGCCAGCAGGGAAACGCAGGGGTCGTCCTCACCCCTCCACTTT.